This T cell receptor beta chain is drawn from a study of blood T cells in healthy people across ages. General study findings and limits: In older individuals, TCR beta diversity per million T cells was lower, falling roughly linearly with age. Diversity was higher, and naive CD4+ cells more numerous, in long-lived donors than in aged donors.

Per individual sample, total RNA of at least 5 micrograms was extracted. About this clonotype: The target antigen is unknown.

Alongside a J-beta primer mix, a sample-barcoded 5' primer served in a second PCR lasting roughly 7 to 12 cycles. From the 5' RACE reads, TCRdb called clonotypes with MiXCR, one entry per CDR3 protein. Among over 1.5 million distinct CDR3 sequences listed, around 48% were seen once. Germline CDR1 SEHNR, CDR2 FQNEAQ (reference sequence). The CDR3 totals 13 residues. The receptor was derived from a woman in her thirties or forties in good health. Material for sequencing was blood. The V and J genes are TRBV7-9 and TRBJ2-7; no clear D gene. The J call is in doubt because the DNA end fits TRBJ2-5 better. CDR3 coding DNA: TGTGCCAGCAGCGTAATGGCAAGAGAGACCCAGTACTTC. This codes for CASSVMARETQYF.